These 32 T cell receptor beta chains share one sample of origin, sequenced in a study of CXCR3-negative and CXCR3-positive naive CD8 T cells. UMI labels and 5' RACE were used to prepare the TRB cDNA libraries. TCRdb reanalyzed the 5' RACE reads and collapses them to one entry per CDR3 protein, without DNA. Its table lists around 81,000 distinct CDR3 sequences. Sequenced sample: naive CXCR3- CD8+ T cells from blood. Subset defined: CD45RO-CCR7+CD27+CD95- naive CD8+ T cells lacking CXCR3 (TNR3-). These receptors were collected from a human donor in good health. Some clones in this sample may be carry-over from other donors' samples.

The CDR3 sequence: CASSSETQGALHNEQFF. V gene TRBV28 combines with J gene TRBJ2-1; the TCRdb call, TRBD1, lacks DNA for checking. Germline lookup yields CDR1 MDHEN and CDR2 SYDVKM. This CDR3 is built from 17 residues.

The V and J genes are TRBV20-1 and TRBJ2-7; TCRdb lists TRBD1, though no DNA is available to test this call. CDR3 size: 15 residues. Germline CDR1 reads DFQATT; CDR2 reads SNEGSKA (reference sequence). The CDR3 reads CSASDPGTGAYEQYF.

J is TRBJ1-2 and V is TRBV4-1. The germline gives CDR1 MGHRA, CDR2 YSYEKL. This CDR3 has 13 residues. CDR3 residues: CASSQEYGPGYTF.

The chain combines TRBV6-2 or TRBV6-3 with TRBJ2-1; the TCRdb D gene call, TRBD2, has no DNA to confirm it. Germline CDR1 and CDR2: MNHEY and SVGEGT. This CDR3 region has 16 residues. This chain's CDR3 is CASSPGTSGGADEQFF.

CDR3: CSGPAGGSGEQFF. The V and J genes are TRBV29-1 and TRBJ2-1; TCRdb's assignment of TRBD2 cannot be checked, as there is no DNA. Germline V CDR1 and CDR2: SQVTM, ANQGSEA. The CDR3 has 13 residues.

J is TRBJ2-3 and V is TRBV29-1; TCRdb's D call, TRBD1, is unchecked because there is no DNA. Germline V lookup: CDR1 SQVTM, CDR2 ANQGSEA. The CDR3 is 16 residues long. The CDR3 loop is CSVEDLRQTITDTQYF.

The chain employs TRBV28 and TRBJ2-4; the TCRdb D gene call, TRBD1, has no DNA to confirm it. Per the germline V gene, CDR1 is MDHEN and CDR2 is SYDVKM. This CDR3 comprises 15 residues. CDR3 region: CASSLYQGGKNIQYF.

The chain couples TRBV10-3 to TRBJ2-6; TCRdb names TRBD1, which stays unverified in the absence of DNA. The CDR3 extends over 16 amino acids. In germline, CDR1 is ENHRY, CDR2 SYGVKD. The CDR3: CATTFGGAAGANVLTF.

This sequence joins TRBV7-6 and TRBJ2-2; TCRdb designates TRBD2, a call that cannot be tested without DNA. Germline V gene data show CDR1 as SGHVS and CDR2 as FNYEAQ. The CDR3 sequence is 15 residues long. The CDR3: CASNSGLGGTGELFF.

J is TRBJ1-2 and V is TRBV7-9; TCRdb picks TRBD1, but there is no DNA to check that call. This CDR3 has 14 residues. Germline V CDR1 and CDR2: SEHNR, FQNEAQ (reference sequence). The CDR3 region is CASSPTGQYYGYTF.

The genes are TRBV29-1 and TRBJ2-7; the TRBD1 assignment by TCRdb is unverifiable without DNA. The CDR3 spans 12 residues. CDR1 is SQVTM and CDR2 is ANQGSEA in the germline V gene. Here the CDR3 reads CSVVGVRYEQYF.

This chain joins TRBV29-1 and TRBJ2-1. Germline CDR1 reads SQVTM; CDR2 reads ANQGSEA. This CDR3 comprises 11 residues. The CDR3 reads CSGINDNEQFF.

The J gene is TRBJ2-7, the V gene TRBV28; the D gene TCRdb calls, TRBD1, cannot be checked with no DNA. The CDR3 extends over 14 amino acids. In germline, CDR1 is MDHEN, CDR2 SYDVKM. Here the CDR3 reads CASSSNSGFYEQYF.

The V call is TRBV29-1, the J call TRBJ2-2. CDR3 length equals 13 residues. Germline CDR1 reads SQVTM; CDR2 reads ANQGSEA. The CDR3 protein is CSVPRGDTGELFF.

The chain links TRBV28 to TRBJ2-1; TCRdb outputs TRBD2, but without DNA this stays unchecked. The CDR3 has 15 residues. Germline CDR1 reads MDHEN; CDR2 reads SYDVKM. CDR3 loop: CASSLVAGAANEQFF. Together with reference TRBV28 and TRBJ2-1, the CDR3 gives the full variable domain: DVKVTQSSRYLVKRTGEKVFLECVQDMDHENMFWYRQDPGLGLRLIYFSYDVKMKEKGDIPEGYSVSREKKERFSLILESASTNQTSMYLCASSLVAGAANEQFFGPGTRLTVL.

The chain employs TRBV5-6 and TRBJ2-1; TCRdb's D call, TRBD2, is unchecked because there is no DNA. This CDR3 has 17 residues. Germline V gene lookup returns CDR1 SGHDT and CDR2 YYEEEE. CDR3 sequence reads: CASSPGLAGTPYNEQFF.

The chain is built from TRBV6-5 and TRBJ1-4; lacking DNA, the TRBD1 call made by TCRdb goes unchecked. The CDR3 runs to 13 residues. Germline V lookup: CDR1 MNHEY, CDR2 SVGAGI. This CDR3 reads CASSTGQAEKLFF.

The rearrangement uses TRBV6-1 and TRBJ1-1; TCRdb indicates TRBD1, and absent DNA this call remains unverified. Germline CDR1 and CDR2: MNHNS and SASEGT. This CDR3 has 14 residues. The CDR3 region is CASSEGAGWTEAFF.

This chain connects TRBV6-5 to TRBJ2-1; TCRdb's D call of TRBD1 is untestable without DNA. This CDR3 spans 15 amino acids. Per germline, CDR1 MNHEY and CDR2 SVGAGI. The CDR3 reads CASSYSVGGTGEQFF.

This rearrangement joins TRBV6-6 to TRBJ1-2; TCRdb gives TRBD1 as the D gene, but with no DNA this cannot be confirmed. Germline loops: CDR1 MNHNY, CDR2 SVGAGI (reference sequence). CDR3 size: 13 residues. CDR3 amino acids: CASSPGVEDGYTF.

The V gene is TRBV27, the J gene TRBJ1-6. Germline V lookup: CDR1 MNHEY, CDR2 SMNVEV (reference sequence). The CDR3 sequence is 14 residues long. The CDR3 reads CASSFGGARSPLHF.

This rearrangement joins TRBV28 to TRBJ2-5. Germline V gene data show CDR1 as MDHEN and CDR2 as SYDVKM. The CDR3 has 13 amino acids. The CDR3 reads CASSLVSRETQYF.

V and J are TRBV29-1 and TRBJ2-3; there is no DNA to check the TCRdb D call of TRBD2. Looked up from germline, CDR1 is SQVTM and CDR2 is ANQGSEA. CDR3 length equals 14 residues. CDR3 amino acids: CSVRSGEGTDTQYF.

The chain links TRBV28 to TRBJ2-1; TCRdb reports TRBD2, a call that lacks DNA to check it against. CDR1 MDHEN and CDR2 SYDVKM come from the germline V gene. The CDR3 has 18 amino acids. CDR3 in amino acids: CASSSLLAGGPFRNEQFF.

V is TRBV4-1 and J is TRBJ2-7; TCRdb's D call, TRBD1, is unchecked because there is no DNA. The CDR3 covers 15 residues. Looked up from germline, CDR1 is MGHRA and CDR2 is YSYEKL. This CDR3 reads CASSQSGQGSYEQYF.

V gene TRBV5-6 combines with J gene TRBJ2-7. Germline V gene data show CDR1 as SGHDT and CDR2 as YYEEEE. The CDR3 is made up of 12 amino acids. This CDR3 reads CASSSDADEQYF.

CDR3 sequence: CASSLRDREETQYF. This chain links TRBV7-9 with TRBJ2-5; with no DNA, the TCRdb D assignment of TRBD1 cannot be verified. The CDR3 is 14 residues long. Germline V CDR1 and CDR2: SEHNR, FQNEAQ (reference sequence).

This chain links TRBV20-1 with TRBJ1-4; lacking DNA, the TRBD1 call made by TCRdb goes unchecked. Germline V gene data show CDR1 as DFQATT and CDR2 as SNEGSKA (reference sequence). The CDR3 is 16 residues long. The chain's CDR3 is CSAQSGRRRLDEKLFF.

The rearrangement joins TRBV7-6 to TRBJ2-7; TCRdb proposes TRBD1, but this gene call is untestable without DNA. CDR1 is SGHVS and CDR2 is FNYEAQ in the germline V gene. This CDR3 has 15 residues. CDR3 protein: CASSFMSGEQNEQYF.

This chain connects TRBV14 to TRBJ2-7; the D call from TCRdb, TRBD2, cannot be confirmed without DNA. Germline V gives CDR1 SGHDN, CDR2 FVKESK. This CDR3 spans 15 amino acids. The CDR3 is CASSSTRGPSDEQYF.

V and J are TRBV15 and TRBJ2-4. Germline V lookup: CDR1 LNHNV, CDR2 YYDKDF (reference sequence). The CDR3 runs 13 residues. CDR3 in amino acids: CATSQGEQNIQYF.

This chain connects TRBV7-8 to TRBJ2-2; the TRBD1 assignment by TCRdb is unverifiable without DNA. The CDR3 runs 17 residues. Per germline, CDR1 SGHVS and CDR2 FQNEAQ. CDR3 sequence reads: CASSLVGPGGGTGELFF. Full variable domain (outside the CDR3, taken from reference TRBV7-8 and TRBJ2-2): GAGVSQSPRYKVAKRGQDVALRCDPISGHVSLFWYQQALGQGPEFLTYFQNEAQLDKSGLPSDRFFAERPEGSVSTLKIQRTQQEDSAVYLCASSLVGPGGGTGELFFGEGSRLTVL.